The source of this T cell receptor (beta chain) is a study of vaccination and CD4 T cells after COVID-19. Study context: Median time from second vaccine dose to sampling was just over 70 days (14 to 241).

Remarks on this clonotype: Its target is unknown.

Trimming pared 1 base from V and 3 bases from J, leaving 8 bases between. The CDR3 has 14 amino acids. Germline-derived CDR1 and CDR2 are MNHEY and SVGAGI. Study findings and constraints: Sampling was limited to relatively few convalescent patients, with no early post-infection timepoints studied. For convalescent patients, a median around 90% of reactive clones surfaced exclusively after vaccination.

Indicated treatment: roughly 11-day PBMC culture with coronavirus spike peptide pools or control peptides (ViraFEST assay). T cells were expanded with peptide pools, and expanded clonotypes were identified by TCR sequencing. Oncomine TCR Beta short-read sequencing was applied to DNA from cultured CD4+ T cells. TCRdb fed the PCR reads into MiXCR, producing one record per CDR3 protein. Among some 15,000 distinct CDR3 sequences listed, about 40% were seen once. Sequencing was carried out using cultured CD4+ T cells from blood. The genes are TRBV6-5 and TRBJ2-3; the D is unclear. The TCR sequence derives from a human donor with COVID-19. DNA for the CDR3: TGTGCCAGCAGTTACTTGCTGAGGACAGATACGCAGTATTTT. It specifies CASSYLLRTDTQYF.